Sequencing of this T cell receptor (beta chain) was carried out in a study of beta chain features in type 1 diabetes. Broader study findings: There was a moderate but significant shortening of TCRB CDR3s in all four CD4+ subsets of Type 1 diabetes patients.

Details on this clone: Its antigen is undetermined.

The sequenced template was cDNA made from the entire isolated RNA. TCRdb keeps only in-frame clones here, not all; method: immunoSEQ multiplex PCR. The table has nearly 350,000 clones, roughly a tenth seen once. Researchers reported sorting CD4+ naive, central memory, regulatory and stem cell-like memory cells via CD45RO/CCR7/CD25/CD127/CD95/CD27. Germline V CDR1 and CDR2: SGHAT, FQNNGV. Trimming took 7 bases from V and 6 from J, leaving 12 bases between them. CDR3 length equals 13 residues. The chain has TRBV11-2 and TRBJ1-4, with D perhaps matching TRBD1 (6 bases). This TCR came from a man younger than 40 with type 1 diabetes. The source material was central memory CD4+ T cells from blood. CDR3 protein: CASNSGADEKLFF. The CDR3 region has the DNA TGTGCCAGCAACTCAGGGGCGGATGAAAAACTGTTTTTT.